This T cell receptor beta chain comes out of a study of T-cell memory formation after mild COVID-19. The V end lost 3 bases, the J end lost 2 bases, and 9 bases lay between the germline ends. Per germline, CDR1 SGHTA and CDR2 FQGNSA. The CDR3 runs 14 residues. TCRdb redid the calling of the 5' RACE reads with MiXCR, one entry per CDR3 protein. The table has over 70,000 distinct CDR3 sequences, less than 15% seen once. The receptor comes from a young man who had mild COVID-19 (a few samples of this study predate the infection). Cell type and time point are not known. V gene TRBV7-2 combines with J gene TRBJ2-3; D is perhaps TRBD1 (6 bases). The specimen was PBMCs or a T cell subset sorted from them (not recorded which). CDR3 sequence (DNA): TGTGCCAGCAGCTTGTGGACAGACACAGATACGCAGTATTTT. Protein product: CASSLWTDTDTQYF.